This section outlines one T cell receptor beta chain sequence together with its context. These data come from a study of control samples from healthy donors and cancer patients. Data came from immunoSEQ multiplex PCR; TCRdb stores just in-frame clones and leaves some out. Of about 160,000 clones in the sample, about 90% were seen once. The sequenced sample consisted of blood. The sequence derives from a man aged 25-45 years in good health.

CDR3 nucleotide sequence: TGTGCCAGCAGCTTATATATGAGGGCAGGGTCTCCCACTGAAGCTTTCTTT. Its translation is CASSLYMRAGSPTEAFF. This chain links TRBV11-2 with TRBJ1-1; the D gene is possibly TRBD1 (5 bases). Trimming took 2 bases from V and 4 from J, leaving 20 bases between them. The CDR3 length is 17 residues. From germline, CDR1 is SGHAT and CDR2 FQNNGV.